The 23 T cell receptor beta chains reported below all come from one sample, sequenced in a study of blood T cell repertoires in COVID-19. TCRdb keeps only in-frame clones here, not all; method: immunoSEQ multiplex PCR. The profile shows about 51,000 clones, less than 95% of them singletons. The specimen was peripheral blood. The receptor set was obtained from a man aged 50 or older with acute or convalescent COVID-19.

This clone was picked up a small number of times. This chain connects TRBV19 to TRBJ1-6, with D hard to call. Trimming left V 3 bases short and J 10 bases short, with 16 bases between. This CDR3 is 15 amino acids long. CDR1 LNHDA and CDR2 SQIVND come from the germline V gene (reference sequence). The CDR3 loop reads CASSITAQERSPLHF. For the CDR3, the DNA is TGTGCCAGTAGTATTACGGCCCAGGAGCGGTCACCCCTCCACTTT.

The chain has TRBV10-3 and TRBJ2-2; 7 bases are shared with TRBD1. The trim removed 3 bases at V and 0 bases at J, leaving 7 bases unmatched. CDR3 length equals 17 residues. CDR1 and CDR2 (germline): ENHRY, SYGVKD. CDR3 sequence (DNA): TGTGCCATCAGTGACGTACAGACAGGGCCGAACACCGGGGAGCTGTTTTTT. Translating gives CAISDVQTGPNTGELFF.

The chain has TRBV7-3 and TRBJ1-1; possible D gene TRBD1, 6 bases. The CDR3 spans 13 residues. The ends were cut back, 5 bases at V and 2 bases at J, with 9 bases in the middle. Germline V CDR1 and CDR2: SGHTA, FQGTGA. The CDR3 sequence: CASSPDSNTEAFF. CDR3 DNA: TGTGCCAGCAGCCCGGACAGCAACACTGAAGCTTTCTTT.

CDR3 sequence: CASSQDRRGDSTDTQYF. The CDR3, as DNA: TGTGCCAGCAGCCAAGATAGGCGCGGGGACAGCACAGATACGCAGTATTTT. The chain joins TRBV4-2 to TRBJ2-3, with a weak D call TRBD2 (6 bases). The germline V gene has CDR1 LGHNA and CDR2 YNFKEQ. The CDR3 sequence is 17 residues long. The V end was cut by 0 bases, the J end by 0 bases, with 13 bases between.

The chain employs TRBV5-6 and TRBJ2-7, with D possibly matching TRBD2 (6 bases). The CDR3 loop spans 13 amino acids. The V and J ends lost 0 bases and 7 bases respectively, with 11 bases between them. Looked up from germline, CDR1 is SGHDT and CDR2 is YYEEEE. Here the CDR3 DNA reads TGTGCCAGCAGCTTGGGGAGGGGCAGGGAGCAGTACTTC. Its translation is CASSLGRGREQYF.

Only a few counts were recorded for this clone. The chain links TRBV18 to TRBJ2-3; no clear D gene. The V end was cut by 2 bases, the J end by 7 bases, with 10 bases between. This CDR3 region has 13 residues. CDR1 and CDR2 from the germline V gene are KGHSH and LQKENI. CDR3 sequence (DNA): TGTGCCAGCTCACCAGATAGCCCTTATACGCAGTATTTT. The encoded protein is CASSPDSPYTQYF.

CDR3 amino acids: CASFHREAREAFF. CDR3 sequence (DNA): TGTGCCAGTTTCCACAGGGAAGCTAGAGAAGCTTTCTTT. The V and J genes are TRBV2 and TRBJ1-1, with a weak D call TRBD1 (6 bases). The germline V gene encodes CDR1 SNHLY and CDR2 FYNNEI. CDR3 length: 13 amino acids. Deletions cut 9 bases from V and 8 bases from J, with 19 bases between.

The V gene is TRBV7-9, the J gene TRBJ1-1; 9 nucleotides match TRBD1. Per the germline V gene, CDR1 is SEHNR and CDR2 is FQNEAQ (reference sequence). The CDR3 runs 15 residues. Losses at the gene ends were 4 bases for V and 0 bases for J; bases not matched to a gene: 3. CDR3 coding DNA: TGTGCCAGCAGCTCACAGGGGGCCATGAACACTGAAGCTTTCTTT. The encoded protein is CASSSQGAMNTEAFF. Variable domain in full (rest from reference TRBV7-9 and TRBJ1-1): DTGVSQNPRHKITKRGQNVTFRCDPISEHNRLYWYRQTLGQGPEFLTYFQNEAQLEKSRLLSDRFSAERPKGSFSTLEIQRTEQGDSAMYLCASSSQGAMNTEAFFGQGTRLTVV.

The chain is built from TRBV6-5 and TRBJ1-5; 8 bases agree with TRBD1. The CDR3 totals 14 residues. V lost 6 bases and J lost 5; bases outside the gene matches: 6. Germline V gene data show CDR1 as MNHEY and CDR2 as SVGAGI. The CDR3 is CASSQGAQDQPQHF. The CDR3 bases are TGTGCCAGCAGCCAGGGGGCTCAAGATCAGCCCCAGCATTTT.

The chain combines TRBV2 with TRBJ1-5, with 10 nucleotides matching TRBD1. V lost 1 base to trimming and J lost 6 bases; unmatched junction nucleotides: 3. The CDR3 is 15 residues long. CDR1 is SNHLY, CDR2 FYNNEI, per germline. The CDR3 reads CASSEGQGASQPQHF. The CDR3 region has the DNA TGTGCCAGCAGTGAAGGACAGGGGGCAAGTCAGCCCCAGCATTTT.

The V call is TRBV19, the J call TRBJ1-6; D is perhaps TRBD1 (5 bases). The length of the CDR3 is 16 residues. The germline V and J ends were trimmed by 3 bases and 6 bases, with 15 bases remaining between them. CDR1 and CDR2 from the germline V gene are LNHDA and SQIVND (reference sequence). The CDR3, as DNA: TGTGCCAGTAGTATGTTCCCTCAGGGTGGTAATTCACCCCTCCACTTT. This gives the protein CASSMFPQGGNSPLHF.

CDR3 sequence (DNA): TGTGCCAGCAGCTCACAGGGGGCTGGGGAGACCCAGTACTTC. Translating gives CASSSQGAGETQYF. This chain links TRBV5-4 with TRBJ2-5; 9 bases agree with TRBD1. There are 14 residues in the CDR3. Germline V lookup: CDR1 SGHNT, CDR2 YYREEE (reference sequence). V gave up 3 bases and J gave up 5 bases; unmatched junction bases: 5.

This chain joins TRBV5-4 and TRBJ2-7; the match to TRBD1 covers 7 bases. Germline V lookup: CDR1 SGHNT, CDR2 YYREEE (reference sequence). The CDR3 consists of 18 residues. V dropped 0 bases and J dropped 0; count of bases not matched to a gene: 12. CDR3 in DNA: TGTGCCAGCAGCTTGGGGACAGGCCTATCCCAACACTCCTACGAGCAGTACTTC. Its protein product is CASSLGTGLSQHSYEQYF. The full variable domain, its missing parts supplied by reference TRBV5-4 and TRBJ2-7, is ETGVTQSPTHLIKTRGQQVTLRCSSQSGHNTVSWYQQALGQGPQFIFQYYREEENGRGNFPPRFSGLQFPNYSSELNVNALELDDSALYLCASSLGTGLSQHSYEQYFGPGTRLTVT.

J is TRBJ2-7 and V is TRBV4-2, with D unresolved. The V and J ends lost 2 bases and 0 bases respectively, with 11 bases between them. Germline V gives CDR1 LGHNA, CDR2 YNFKEQ. The CDR3 contains 15 residues. The CDR3 DNA sequence: TGTGCCAGCAGCCAAAATACCCTAAACTCCTACGAGCAGTACTTC. As protein: CASSQNTLNSYEQYF.

The rearrangement joins TRBV3-1 (or the pseudogene TRBV3-2) to TRBJ2-3, with D possibly TRBD2 on 5 matching bases. Germline V gene lookup returns CDR1 LGHDT and CDR2 YNNKEL (reference sequence). CDR3 size: 12 residues. Trimming shortened V by 4 bases and J by 3 bases, and 5 bases separated the two germline ends. CDR3 in amino acids: CASSRETDTQYF. Here the CDR3 DNA reads TGTGCCAGCAGCCGGGAGACAGATACGCAGTATTTT.

This chain links TRBV9 with TRBJ1-2, with D possibly being TRBD1 (5 bases). Trimming left V 4 bases short and J 3 bases short, with 13 bases between. CDR1 and CDR2 (germline): SGDLS, YYNGEE. The CDR3 sequence is 14 residues long. CDR3 coding DNA: TGTGCCAGCAGCCAACGGGGGGACGACTATGGCTACACCTTC. This translates into CASSQRGDDYGYTF.

In DNA form, the CDR3 reads TGTGCCAGTAGTACACAGGGAGCGAACACTGAAGCTTTCTTT. Its protein is CASSTQGANTEAFF. The chain employs TRBV19 and TRBJ1-1, with a weak D call TRBD1 (6 bases). The CDR3 contains 14 residues. The V end was cut by 4 bases, the J end by 1 base, with 10 bases between. Germline lookup yields CDR1 LNHDA and CDR2 SQIVND (reference sequence). The entire variable domain, with the rest obtained from reference TRBV19 and TRBJ1-1, is as follows: DGGITQSPKYLFRKEGQNVTLSCEQNLNHDAMYWYRQDPGQGLRLIYYSQIVNDFQKGDIAEGYSVSREKKESFPLTVTSAQKNPTAFYLCASSTQGANTEAFFGQGTRLTVV.

The rearrangement links TRBV19 to TRBJ1-2; 7 bases align to TRBD1. CDR1 and CDR2 (germline): LNHDA, SQIVND (reference sequence). The V gene end was trimmed by 7 bases and the J gene end by 4 bases; junction bases not matched to a gene: 3. This CDR3 spans 12 amino acids. CDR3 region: CASMGQLYGYTF. In DNA, the CDR3 is TGTGCCAGTATGGGACAGCTCTATGGCTACACCTTC. The variable domain in full, completed from reference TRBV19 and TRBJ1-2, reads DGGITQSPKYLFRKEGQNVTLSCEQNLNHDAMYWYRQDPGQGLRLIYYSQIVNDFQKGDIAEGYSVSREKKESFPLTVTSAQKNPTAFYLCASMGQLYGYTFGSGTRLTVV.

The rearrangement links TRBV29-1 to TRBJ2-7, with D unclear. The CDR3 totals 12 residues. Germline CDR1 SQVTM, CDR2 ANQGSEA. V lost 4 bases and J 2 bases, leaving 9 bases between the germline ends. The CDR3 DNA sequence: TGCAGCGTTGGTGAGGAGACCTACGAGCAGTACTTC. Protein product: CSVGEETYEQYF.

This clone was seen once. This sequence joins TRBV5-1 and TRBJ2-1; TRBD2 agrees at 13 bases. CDR3 length: 15 amino acids. CDR1 and CDR2 (germline): SGHRS, YFSETQ. Trimming removed 4 bases from V and 12 bases from J; junction bases left unmatched: 10. The CDR3 reads CASSEGLAGYSGQFF. The CDR3 bases are TGCGCCAGCAGCGAGGGACTAGCGGGGTATTCCGGGCAGTTCTTC.

The chain has TRBV28 and TRBJ2-1, with D possibly matching TRBD1 (6 bases). V was cut by 6 bases and J by 8 bases, with 11 bases left in between. The CDR3 has 12 amino acids. CDR1 and CDR2 from the germline V gene are MDHEN and SYDVKM. CDR3 DNA sequence: TGTGCCAGCAGGACGGACAGCCATGAGCAGTTCTTC. Translated: CASRTDSHEQFF. Full variable domain (outside the CDR3, taken from reference TRBV28 and TRBJ2-1): DVKVTQSSRYLVKRTGEKVFLECVQDMDHENMFWYRQDPGLGLRLIYFSYDVKMKEKGDIPEGYSVSREKKERFSLILESASTNQTSMYLCASRTDSHEQFFGPGTRLTVL.

The chain carries TRBV4-1 and TRBJ1-1; TRBD1 matches 8 bases. Trimming at V came to 3 bases and at J to 10 bases, leaving 13 bases not matched to a gene. Germline CDR1 and CDR2: MGHRA and YSYEKL. The CDR3 has 15 residues. The CDR3 protein is CASSQDRVDLMRAFF. The CDR3 nucleotides are TGCGCCAGCAGCCAGGACAGGGTTGATTTGATGCGAGCTTTCTTT.

The chain uses TRBV2 and TRBJ1-5, with TRBD1 as a possible D gene (6 bases). The CDR3 has 13 residues. CDR1 and CDR2 (germline): SNHLY, FYNNEI. The V and J ends lost 6 bases and 0 bases respectively, with 6 bases between them. The DNA for the CDR3 is TGTGCCAGCAGACAGGGTAGCAATCAGCCCCAGCATTTT. This gives the protein CASRQGSNQPQHF.